These 7 T cell receptor beta chains were all obtained from the same sample, sequenced in a study of blood T cell repertoires in COVID-19 (dated by TCRdb to 2019 to 2021). The library was obtained by the immunoSEQ multiplex PCR assay. In TCRdb, the immuneACCESS table is reduced to in-frame sequences with V and J assigned. These tables do not hold every clone; where another copy was compared, an unresolved V gene accounts for under half, and the others remain unexplained. Across this sample there are 11,000 to 15,000 clones, with 75% to 90% seen only once. The ten largest clonotypes hold less than 3.5% of the sample. Sequencing input: peripheral blood. The receptors come from a human donor in a cohort sampled during active COVID-19.

The chain uses TRBV15 and TRBJ2-3; TRBD2 agrees at 10 bases. The CDR3 has 17 amino acids. The germline CDR1 and CDR2 sequences are LNHNV and YYDKDF (reference sequence). V lost 3 bases to trimming and J lost 5 bases; unmatched junction nucleotides: 11. The CDR3 loop reads CATSSGYSGGSEDTQYF. CDR3 in DNA: TGTGCCACCAGCAGTGGGTATAGCGGGGGGTCAGAAGATACGCAGTATTTT.

This chain connects TRBV7-2 to TRBJ1-2; 8 positions match TRBD1. Germline CDR1 SGHTA, CDR2 FQGNSA. Trimming at V came to 3 bases and at J to 3 bases, leaving 6 bases not matched to a gene. The CDR3 totals 15 residues. CDR3 in amino acids: CASSFRQTGDYGYTF. The DNA for the CDR3 is TGTGCCAGCAGCTTTAGACAGACAGGGGACTATGGCTACACCTTC.

The rearrangement uses TRBV29-1 and TRBJ2-7, with 7 bases that match TRBD2. V shed 6 bases, J shed 2 bases, and the junction held 10 bases outside the gene matches. The germline V gene has CDR1 SQVTM and CDR2 ANQGSEA. The CDR3 runs 14 residues. CDR3 bases: TGCAGCGTGATGGGAGGGACGGCGCCCTACGAGCAGTACTTC. This sequence encodes CSVMGGTAPYEQYF.

The genes are TRBV27 and TRBJ2-3; 7 nucleotides line up with TRBD2. Trimming at V came to 10 bases and at J to 3 bases, leaving 10 bases not matched to a gene. Germline values: CDR1 MNHEY, CDR2 SMNVEV (reference sequence). CDR3 length: 14 amino acids. The CDR3 sequence is CATSGEGGTDTQYF. Here the CDR3 DNA reads TGTGCCACGTCGGGGGAGGGCGGTACAGATACGCAGTATTTT.

The rearrangement joins TRBV9 to TRBJ2-1; 11 positions match TRBD1. The CDR3 is made up of 14 amino acids. The germline V gene has CDR1 SGDLS and CDR2 YYNGEE. J was trimmed by 9 bases and V by 4 bases; bases with no gene match: 6. The CDR3 region is CASSPGQGVGEQFF. For the CDR3, the DNA is TGTGCCAGCAGCCCGGGACAGGGGGTAGGTGAGCAGTTCTTC.

The chain links TRBV19 to TRBJ2-5; 13 nucleotides agree with TRBD2. Per the germline V gene, CDR1 is LNHDA and CDR2 is SQIVND (reference sequence). The CDR3 covers 20 residues. The ends lost 4 bases at V and 2 bases at J; junction bases unmatched: 16. The chain's CDR3 is CASSSEGATSGRNLQETQYF. The CDR3 region has the DNA TGTGCCAGTAGTAGCGAAGGGGCGACTAGCGGGAGGAACTTACAAGAGACCCAGTACTTC.

The chain uses TRBV27 and TRBJ2-2; D call uncertain. This CDR3 spans 15 amino acids. Per the germline V gene, CDR1 is MNHEY and CDR2 is SMNVEV (reference sequence). V was pared by 2 bases and J by 6 bases, with 13 bases between. This CDR3 is CASSLDIEVPGELFF. The CDR3 DNA sequence: TGTGCCAGCAGTTTAGATATTGAGGTTCCCGGGGAGCTGTTTTTT.